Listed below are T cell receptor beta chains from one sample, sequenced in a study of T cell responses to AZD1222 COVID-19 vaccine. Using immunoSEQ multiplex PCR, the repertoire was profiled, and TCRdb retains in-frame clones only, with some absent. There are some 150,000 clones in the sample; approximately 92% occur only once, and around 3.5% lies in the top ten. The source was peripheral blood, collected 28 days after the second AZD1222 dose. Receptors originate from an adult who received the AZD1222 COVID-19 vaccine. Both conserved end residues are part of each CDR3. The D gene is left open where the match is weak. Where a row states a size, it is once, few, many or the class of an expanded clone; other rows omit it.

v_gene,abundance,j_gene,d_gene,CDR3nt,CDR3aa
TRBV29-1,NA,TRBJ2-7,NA,TGCAGCGTTCATGGGCTCGACTACGAGCAGTACTTC,CSVHGLDYEQYF
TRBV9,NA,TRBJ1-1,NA,TGTGCCAGCAGCGTAGTTGCGAGCACTGAAGCTTTCTTT,CASSVVASTEAFF
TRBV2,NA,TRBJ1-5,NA,TGTGCCAGCATCCTCGACGGCCTTGGCAATCAGCCCCAGCATTTT,CASILDGLGNQPQHF
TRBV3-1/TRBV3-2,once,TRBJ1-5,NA,TGTGCCAGCAGCCAAGGCGGGGGAATAAGCAATCAGCCCCAGCATTTT,CASSQGGGISNQPQHF
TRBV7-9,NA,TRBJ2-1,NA,TGTGCCAGCAGTAGTAGGGGAGGCAATGAGCAGTTCTTC,CASSSRGGNEQFF
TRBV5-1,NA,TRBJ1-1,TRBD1,TGCGCCAGCAGCTTAACCAGGGGGTGGAAAACTGAAGCTTTCTTT,CASSLTRGWKTEAFF
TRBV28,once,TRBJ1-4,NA,TGTGCCAGCAGTCTGACGCCTCTGAATGAAAAACTGTTTTTT,CASSLTPLNEKLFF
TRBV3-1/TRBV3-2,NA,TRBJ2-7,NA,TGTGCCAGCAGCCAAGCAAGTTTAGCGTACGAGCAGTACTTC,CASSQASLAYEQYF
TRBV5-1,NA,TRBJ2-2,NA,TGCGCCAGCAGCTTGACAGGGCAGACCGGGGAGCTGTTTTTT,CASSLTGQTGELFF
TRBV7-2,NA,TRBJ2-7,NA,TGTGCCAGCAGCTTAAGTACTGTGCACGACGAGCAGTACTTC,CASSLSTVHDEQYF
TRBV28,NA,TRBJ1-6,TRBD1,TGTGCCAGCAGTTTAACGGCAGGGGGCACAGCACCCCTCCACTTT,CASSLTAGGTAPLHF
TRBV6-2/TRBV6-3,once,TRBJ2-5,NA,TGTGCCAGCAGTTACTACGGGGAAGAGACCCAGTACTTC,CASSYYGEETQYF
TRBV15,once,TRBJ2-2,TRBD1,TGTGCCACCAAAACAGGGGCGGACACCGGGGAGCTGTTTTTT,CATKTGADTGELFF
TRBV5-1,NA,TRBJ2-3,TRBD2,TGCGCCACCCGAAGGGGGACTAGCGGACCAGATACGCAGTATTTT,CATRRGTSGPDTQYF
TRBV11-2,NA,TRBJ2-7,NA,TGTGCCAGCAGCCTATGGACATCCGAGCAGTACTTC,CASSLWTSEQYF